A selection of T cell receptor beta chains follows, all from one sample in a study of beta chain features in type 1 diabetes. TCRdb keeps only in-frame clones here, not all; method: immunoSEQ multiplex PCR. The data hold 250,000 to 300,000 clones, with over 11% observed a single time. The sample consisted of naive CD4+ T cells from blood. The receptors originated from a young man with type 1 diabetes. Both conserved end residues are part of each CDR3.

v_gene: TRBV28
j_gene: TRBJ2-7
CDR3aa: CASSSGQSIEQYF

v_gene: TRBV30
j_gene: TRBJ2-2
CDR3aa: CAWSVWVGPGELFF

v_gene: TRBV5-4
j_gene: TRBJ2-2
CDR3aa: CASSQGTAGTGELFF

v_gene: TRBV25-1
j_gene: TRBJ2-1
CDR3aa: CASSEYRNEQFF

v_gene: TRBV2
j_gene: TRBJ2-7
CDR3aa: CASLGLADTYEQYF

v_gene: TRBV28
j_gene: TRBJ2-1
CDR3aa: CASSRSGTYNEQFF

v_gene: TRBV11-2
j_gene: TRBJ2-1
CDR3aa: CASSSVPKTSGRWQFF

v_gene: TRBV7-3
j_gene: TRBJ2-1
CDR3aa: CASSPNYNEQFF

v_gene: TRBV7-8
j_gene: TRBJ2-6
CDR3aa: CASSRFQASGANVLTF

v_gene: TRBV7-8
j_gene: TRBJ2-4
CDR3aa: CASRASLAKNIQYF

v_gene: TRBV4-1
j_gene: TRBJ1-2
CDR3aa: CASSSPGAGRGGYTF

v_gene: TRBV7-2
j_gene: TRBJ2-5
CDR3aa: CASSLVSSGRRRQETQYF

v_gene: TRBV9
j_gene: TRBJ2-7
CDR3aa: CASSPAGGLVEQYF

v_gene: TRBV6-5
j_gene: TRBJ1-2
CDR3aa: CASSYSKAGQGYGYTF

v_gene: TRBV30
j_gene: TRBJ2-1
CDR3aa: CAWSSVSSGAYNEQFF

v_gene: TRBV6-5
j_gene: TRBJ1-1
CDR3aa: CASSLQGLGEAFF

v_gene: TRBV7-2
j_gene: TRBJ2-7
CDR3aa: CASSFGRGLADFSYEQYF

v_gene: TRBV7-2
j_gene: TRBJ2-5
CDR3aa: CASTRPSGLETQYF

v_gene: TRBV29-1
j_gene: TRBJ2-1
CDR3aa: CSVELDRTVNEQFF

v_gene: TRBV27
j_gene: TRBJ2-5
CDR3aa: CASGARTETQYF

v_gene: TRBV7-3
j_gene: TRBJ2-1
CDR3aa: CASSLGQGAWNEQFF

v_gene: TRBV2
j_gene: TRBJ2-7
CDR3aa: CASIDRQGTSYEQYF

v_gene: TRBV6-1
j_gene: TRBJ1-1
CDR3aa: CASRGPGPSGAEAFF

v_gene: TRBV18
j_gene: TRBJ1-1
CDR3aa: CASSPRRDMNTEAFF

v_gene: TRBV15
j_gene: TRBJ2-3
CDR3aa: CATSLSRTSTDTQYF

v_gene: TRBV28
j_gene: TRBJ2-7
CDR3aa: CASSLPPPGRYEQYF

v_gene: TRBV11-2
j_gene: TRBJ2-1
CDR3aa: CASSYQRGYNEQFF

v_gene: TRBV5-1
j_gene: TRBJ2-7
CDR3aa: CASSSQSGVSYEQYF

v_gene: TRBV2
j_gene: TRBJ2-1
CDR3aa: CASSRDSTSYNEQFF

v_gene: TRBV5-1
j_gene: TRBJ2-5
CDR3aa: CASSLGASGMQETQYF

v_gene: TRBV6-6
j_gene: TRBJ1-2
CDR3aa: CASWGTGGGYTF

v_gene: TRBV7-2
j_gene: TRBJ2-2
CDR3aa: CASSSGTATGELFF

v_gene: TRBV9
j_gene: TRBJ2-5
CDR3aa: CASSPGGTGQETQYF

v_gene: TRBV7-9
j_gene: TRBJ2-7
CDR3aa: CASGGTSDEQYF

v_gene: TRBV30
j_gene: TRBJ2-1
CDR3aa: CAWSALTSESYNEQFF

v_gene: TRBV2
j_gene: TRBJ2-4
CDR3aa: CASTKTNILGIQYF

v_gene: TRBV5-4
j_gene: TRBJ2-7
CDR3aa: CASSLRAGVGDEQYF

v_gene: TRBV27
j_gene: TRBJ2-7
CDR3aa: CASSLSGGRAYEQYF

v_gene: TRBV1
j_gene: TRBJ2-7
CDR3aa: CTSSQSPGQGFYEQYF

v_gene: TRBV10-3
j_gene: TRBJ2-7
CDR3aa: CAISFSGNYEQYF